The clone carrying this T cell receptor beta chain has a count of ten or more. The data were obtained in a study of T-cell reconstitution after alpha-beta-depleted transplantation in children. This CDR3 region has 17 residues. With 3 bases clipped from V and 2 bases from J, the junction kept 9 bases outside the gene matches. The TCRbeta library was prepared with unique molecular identifiers. TCRdb reprocessed the PCR reads via MiXCR and lists one record per CDR3 protein. This table holds some 200,000 distinct CDR3 sequences, just over 14% found once. The receptor's source is a human donor who donated a stem cell graft to a child with acute lymphoblastic leukemia. J is TRBJ2-3 and V is TRBV12-3 or TRBV12-4; 9 bases are a match to TRBD1. Source: PBMCs from the stem cell graft donor, taken from the stem cell graft. Here the CDR3 reads CASSFDLTGGLTDTQYF. The CDR3 DNA sequence: TGTGCCAGCAGTTTCGATCTGACAGGGGGTCTCACAGATACGCAGTATTTT.